These 20 T cell receptor beta chains share one sample of origin, sequenced in a study of PD-1 blockade in classical Hodgkin lymphoma. Measured with immunoSEQ multiplex PCR; TCRdb has only the in-frame clones, and not every one. The sample shows about 12,000 clones, under 85% of them seen only once. There was relapse after autologous stem cell transplantation in every patient, and there was variation in brentuximab vedotin exposure. Purification of CD4+ T cells from thawed PBMCs was performed via magnetic negative selection. The sample was CD4+ T cells from blood, taken at baseline. The receptors originated from a human donor with classical Hodgkin lymphoma.

The chain is built from TRBV6-1 and TRBJ2-7, with D maybe TRBD1 (6 bases). Germline values: CDR1 MNHNS, CDR2 SASEGT. The ends were cut back, 10 bases at V and 0 bases at J, with 19 bases in the middle. The CDR3 extends over 15 amino acids. The CDR3 nucleotides read TGTGCCATACAGATCGAGACAGGAAGCTCCTACGAGCAGTACTTC. Amino acids: CAIQIETGSSYEQYF.

This chain uses TRBV28 with TRBJ1-1, with D perhaps matching TRBD1 (5 bases). The germline V gene has CDR1 MDHEN and CDR2 SYDVKM. This CDR3 region has 12 residues. Trimming removed 7 bases at V and 5 bases at J, with 11 bases between. The CDR3 here is CASIWGGTEAFF. The CDR3 DNA is TGTGCCAGCATTTGGGGCGGAACTGAAGCTTTCTTT.

This chain links TRBV29-1 with TRBJ2-1; D is perhaps TRBD2 (6 bases). Deletions cut 3 bases from V and 2 bases from J, with 8 bases between. CDR3 length equals 13 residues. Germline CDR1 is SQVTM and CDR2 is ANQGSEA. CDR3 nucleotides: TGCAGCGTTGAGCGGGGAACCTACAATGAGCAGTTCTTC. Its translation is CSVERGTYNEQFF.

The chain carries TRBV5-1 and TRBJ1-1; D not certain. The CDR3 consists of 17 residues. Looked up from germline, CDR1 is SGHRS and CDR2 is YFSETQ. V was cut by 4 bases and J by 0 bases, with 19 bases left in between. Here the CDR3 DNA reads TGCGCCAGCAGCCCCACCCCTCCAGGACGGTTGAACACTGAAGCTTTCTTT. Translation gives CASSPTPPGRLNTEAFF.

CDR3 in DNA: TGTGCCAGTAGTATACAGGGACTAGAGAATGAGCAGTTCTTC. It translates to CASSIQGLENEQFF. The V and J genes are TRBV19 and TRBJ2-1; TRBD2 aligns across 8 bases. The V gene end was trimmed by 2 bases and the J gene end by 7 bases; junction bases not matched to a gene: 4. This CDR3 spans 14 amino acids. Germline CDR1 reads LNHDA; CDR2 reads SQIVND (reference sequence).

This chain joins TRBV4-3 and TRBJ2-1; 9 nucleotides line up with TRBD2. V shed 2 bases, J shed 4 bases, and the junction held 12 bases outside the gene matches. The CDR3 spans 18 residues. CDR1 and CDR2 (germline): LGHNA, YSLEER. CDR3 protein: CASSQWLSLRGGYNEQFF. CDR3 bases: TGCGCCAGCAGCCAATGGCTCTCCCTGCGGGGGGGTTACAATGAGCAGTTCTTC.

V gene TRBV16 combines with J gene TRBJ1-6; D is perhaps TRBD1 (6 bases). V was shortened by 4 bases and J by 0 bases, with 10 bases between the two germline ends. From germline, CDR1 is KGHSY and CDR2 FQNENV. The length of the CDR3 is 16 residues. The CDR3 DNA reads as TGTGCCAGCAGCCGAGGGGGGGGCTCCTATAATTCACCCCTCCACTTT. As protein: CASSRGGGSYNSPLHF.

The chain joins TRBV11-3 to TRBJ1-5, with D hard to call. Between the trimmed V and J ends, which lost 5 bases and 7 bases, there was a span of 12 bases. The CDR3 has 13 residues. In germline, CDR1 is SGHNT, CDR2 YENEEA. CDR3 amino acids: CASSPQRQQPQHF. The CDR3 DNA reads as TGTGCCAGCAGCCCACAAAGGCAGCAGCCCCAGCATTTT. Filled out from reference TRBV11-3 and TRBJ1-5, the complete variable domain reads EAGVVQSPRYKIIEKKQPVAFWCNPISGHNTLYWYLQNLGQGPELLIRYENEEAVDDSQLPKDRFSAERLKGVDSTLKIQPAELGDSAVYLCASSPQRQQPQHFGDGTRLSIL.

The chain recombines TRBV11-2 with TRBJ2-1, with TRBD2 identical over 11 bases. After removal of 4 bases from V and 8 bases from J, the junction contained 16 bases not matched to a gene. The CDR3 has 18 residues. Germline assignment: CDR1 SGHAT and CDR2 FQNNGV. This CDR3 reads CASSSRTSPGLAVHEQFF. CDR3 in DNA: TGTGCCAGCAGCTCGAGAACCTCACCGGGACTAGCGGTCCATGAGCAGTTCTTC.

The chain has TRBV19 and TRBJ2-5; 8 positions match TRBD1. CDR3 length equals 13 residues. Germline V gene sequence: CDR1 LNHDA, CDR2 SQIVND (reference sequence). After removal of 3 bases from V and 3 bases from J, the junction contained 0 bases not matched to a gene. Here the CDR3 DNA reads TGTGCCAGTAGTATGGACAGGGAAGAGACCCAGTACTTC. This translates into CASSMDREETQYF.

This clone occurred a few times. The chain uses TRBV5-4 and TRBJ2-2; D assignment may be TRBD1 or TRBD2 (5 bases each). V was clipped by 2 bases and J by 6 bases, with 17 bases between them. Germline-derived CDR1 and CDR2 are SGHNT and YYREEE (reference sequence). CDR3 size: 16 residues. DNA of the CDR3: TGTGCCAGCAGCTTTGGCCGGGGCCATTCTTCCGGGGAGCTGTTTTTT. It translates to CASSFGRGHSSGELFF. Combining the CDR3 with reference TRBV5-4 and TRBJ2-2 gives the whole variable domain ETGVTQSPTHLIKTRGQQVTLRCSSQSGHNTVSWYQQALGQGPQFIFQYYREEENGRGNFPPRFSGLQFPNYSSELNVNALELDDSALYLCASSFGRGHSSGELFFGEGSRLTVL.

In this sample, this clone turned up once. The chain links TRBV29-1 to TRBJ1-2, with TRBD1 as a possible D gene (6 bases). V lost 0 bases to trimming and J lost 8 bases, with 10 bases between them. The CDR3 sequence is 12 residues long. In germline, CDR1 is SQVTM, CDR2 ANQGSEA. The CDR3 DNA sequence: TGCAGCGTTGAAGATCTAGACAGGGGCTACACCTTC. Amino acid sequence: CSVEDLDRGYTF.

This clone appeared once. This chain links TRBV9 with TRBJ2-3, with D possibly being TRBD1 or TRBD2 (5 bases each). Trimming shortened V by 4 bases and J by 4 bases, and 16 bases separated the two germline ends. The CDR3 runs 15 residues. The germline CDR1 and CDR2 sequences are SGDLS and YYNGEE. CDR3 sequence reads: CASSPQVMGADTQYF. The CDR3 DNA reads TGTGCCAGCAGCCCCCAGGTTATGGGGGCAGATACGCAGTATTTT.

The chain couples TRBV7-2 to TRBJ2-7; 10 nucleotides match TRBD1. From germline, CDR1 is SGHTA and CDR2 FQGNSA. The V segment lost 4 bases and the J segment 4 bases; nucleotides outside the gene matches: 10. The CDR3 spans 16 residues. CDR3 region: CASSSASGTGDYEQYF. CDR3 nucleotides: TGTGCCAGCAGCTCAGCTAGTGGGACAGGGGATTACGAGCAGTACTTC.

The rearrangement links TRBV5-6 to TRBJ2-3, with 7 nucleotides matching TRBD2. Germline-derived CDR1 and CDR2 are SGHDT and YYEEEE. J was trimmed by 3 bases and V by 1 base; bases with no gene match: 8. This CDR3 has 16 residues. Written as DNA, the CDR3 is TGTGCCAGCAGCTTGCTCCCAGCGGGGTTTACAGATACGCAGTATTTT. Translation gives CASSLLPAGFTDTQYF.

This chain uses TRBV2 with TRBJ2-3; the D is unclear. Trimming shortened V by 7 bases and J by 12 bases, and 14 bases separated the two germline ends. Germline values: CDR1 SNHLY, CDR2 FYNNEI. The CDR3 contains 11 residues. The CDR3 reads CASTIVRFQYF. The CDR3 DNA sequence: TGTGCCAGCACGATCGTGAGGTTTCAGTATTTT.

V and J are TRBV5-1 and TRBJ2-7; 7 positions agree with TRBD2. The germline V gene has CDR1 SGHRS and CDR2 YFSETQ. This CDR3 has 13 amino acids. The ends lost 2 bases at V and 3 bases at J; junction bases unmatched: 2. This CDR3 reads CASSLAGLYEQYF. The DNA for the CDR3 is TGCGCCAGCAGCTTAGCGGGGCTCTACGAGCAGTACTTC.

This clone was counted only a few times. This sequence joins TRBV4-2 and TRBJ1-6, with a tentative D call TRBD1 (5 bases). V was clipped by 3 bases and J by 10 bases, with 19 bases between them. The CDR3 loop spans 16 amino acids. From germline, CDR1 is LGHNA and CDR2 YNFKEQ. This CDR3 reads CASSHFNAGLESPLHF. Here the CDR3 DNA reads TGTGCCAGCAGCCACTTTAACGCAGGGTTAGAATCACCCCTCCACTTT.

The genes are TRBV11-3 and TRBJ2-3; D is possibly TRBD1 (5 bases). Trimming stripped 1 base from V and 6 bases from J, with 11 bases between. The CDR3 is 14 amino acids. Germline lookup yields CDR1 SGHNT and CDR2 YENEEA. The CDR3 sequence: CASSLVGDMDTQYF. The DNA of the CDR3 is TGTGCCAGCAGCTTAGTAGGGGATATGGATACGCAGTATTTT.

J is TRBJ2-3 and V is TRBV7-2; D possibly corresponds to TRBD1 (6 bases). Trimming removed 4 bases at V and 1 base at J, with 15 bases between. CDR1 SGHTA and CDR2 FQGNSA come from the germline V gene. This CDR3 has 16 amino acids. The CDR3: CASSSYYRDGTDTQYF. CDR3 in DNA: TGTGCCAGCAGCTCTTATTACAGGGATGGCACAGATACGCAGTATTTT.